Shown below are 11 T cell receptor beta chains from a single sample sequenced in a study of cytomegalovirus exposure and HLA in healthy donors. The data were produced by immunoSEQ multiplex PCR, yet TCRdb's version contains in-frame clones alone and is incomplete. This sample yields hundreds of thousands of clones, of which roughly 91% are seen a single time; more than 1.5% belongs to the top ten. The source material was PBMCs. Source of these receptors: a woman younger than 35 in good health and CMV-seropositive.

This clone was seen once. The genes are TRBV14 and TRBJ1-4; possible D gene TRBD1, 5 bases. Per the germline V gene, CDR1 is SGHDN and CDR2 is FVKESK. CDR3 length: 19 amino acids. V was trimmed by 4 bases and J by 4 bases, leaving 25 bases between them. The CDR3 sequence: CASSPLSGGTAGRNEKLFF. The CDR3 region has the DNA TGTGCCAGCAGCCCGTTATCGGGAGGGACCGCTGGTCGTAATGAAAAACTGTTTTTT.

CDR3 region: CASSYGTGSGGPDTQYF. For the CDR3, the DNA is TGCGCCAGCAGCTACGGGACAGGGTCCGGAGGTCCAGATACGCAGTATTTT. The chain is built from TRBV5-1 and TRBJ2-3, with TRBD1 identical over 9 bases. Germline V gene data show CDR1 as SGHRS and CDR2 as YFSETQ. The V gene end was trimmed by 3 bases and the J gene end by 4 bases; junction bases not matched to a gene: 12. The CDR3 runs 17 residues.

This rearrangement joins TRBV6-5 to TRBJ2-4; 8 bases are shared with TRBD1. The trim removed 0 bases at V and 15 bases at J, leaving 7 bases unmatched. The germline V gene has CDR1 MNHEY and CDR2 SVGAGI. This CDR3 is 13 amino acids long. The CDR3 protein is CASSYSRQGARYF. Written as DNA, the CDR3 is TGTGCCAGCAGTTACTCGAGGCAGGGGGCTCGGTACTTC.

The chain recombines TRBV29-1 with TRBJ2-3; 8 bases agree with TRBD2. V lost 5 bases to trimming and J lost 4 bases; unmatched junction nucleotides: 5. Germline V gene sequence: CDR1 SQVTM, CDR2 ANQGSEA. The CDR3 runs 13 residues. Here the CDR3 DNA reads TGCAGCGTTCGACGGGGGGGCCCAGATACGCAGTATTTT. This translates into CSVRRGGPDTQYF.

The V call is TRBV7-9, the J call TRBJ2-7; TRBD2 is a possible D gene (6 bases). V lost 3 bases, J lost 0 bases, and 15 bases lay in between. Germline CDR1 is SEHNR and CDR2 is FQNEAQ (reference sequence). The CDR3 runs to 16 residues. CDR3 nucleotide sequence: TGTGCCAGCAGCTTTCTATCCCGGGACTTCTCCTACGAGCAGTACTTC. Protein: CASSFLSRDFSYEQYF.

J is TRBJ2-7 and V is TRBV29-1; possible D gene TRBD2, 5 bases. Trimming shortened V by 4 bases and J by 4 bases, and 17 bases separated the two germline ends. Germline V lookup: CDR1 SQVTM, CDR2 ANQGSEA. This CDR3 is 14 amino acids long. The CDR3 loop is CSVVSAGSPYEQYF. The CDR3 DNA is TGCAGCGTTGTTTCCGCGGGCAGCCCATACGAGCAGTACTTC.

The gene calls are TRBV27 and TRBJ2-3; tentatively, D is TRBD1 (6 bases). CDR3 length: 13 amino acids. The ends were cut back, 5 bases at V and 3 bases at J, with 9 bases in the middle. The germline gives CDR1 MNHEY, CDR2 SMNVEV (reference sequence). CDR3 region: CASSLRGTDTQYF. DNA of the CDR3: TGTGCCAGCAGTCTCAGGGGTACAGATACGCAGTATTTT.

The V and J genes are TRBV7-9 and TRBJ1-3, with a tentative D call TRBD1 (6 bases). V shed 5 bases and J shed 0 bases, with 14 bases lying between them. The CDR3 is 16 residues long. Germline V gives CDR1 SEHNR, CDR2 FQNEAQ (reference sequence). The CDR3 coding sequence is TGTGCCAGCAGCCCCTGGACAGAGAGCTCTGGAAACACCATATATTTT. The encoded protein is CASSPWTESSGNTIYF.

V gene TRBV20-1 combines with J gene TRBJ2-1, with D possibly being TRBD2 (5 bases). The CDR3 extends over 11 amino acids. CDR1 DFQATT and CDR2 SNEGSKA come from the germline V gene (reference sequence). With 7 bases removed from V and 4 bases from J, the gap between germline ends came to 8 bases. CDR3 region: CSGRGYNEQFF. CDR3 DNA: TGCAGTGGCCGGGGATACAATGAGCAGTTCTTC.

The table lists this clone with a count of one. The chain has TRBV18 and TRBJ2-5, with 11 bases matching TRBD1. Germline V lookup: CDR1 KGHSH, CDR2 LQKENI. Losses at the gene ends were 3 bases for V and 4 bases for J; bases not matched to a gene: 1. CDR3 size: 14 residues. The CDR3 loop reads CASSPGQGGETQYF. The CDR3 DNA reads as TGTGCCAGCTCACCGGGACAGGGGGGAGAGACCCAGTACTTC.

The gene calls are TRBV9 and TRBJ1-2; maybe TRBD1 (6 bases). The V end was cut by 3 bases, the J end by 2 bases, with 17 bases between. CDR1 and CDR2 from the germline V gene are SGDLS and YYNGEE. The CDR3 spans 16 residues. CDR3 coding DNA: TGTGCCAGCAGCGCTAGACCGACAGGAACAAACTATGGCTACACCTTC. Its translation is CASSARPTGTNYGYTF. The entire variable domain, with the rest obtained from reference TRBV9 and TRBJ1-2, is as follows: DSGVTQTPKHLITATGQRVTLRCSPRSGDLSVYWYQQSLDQGLQFLIQYYNGEERAKGNILERFSAQQFPDLHSELNLSSLELGDSALYFCASSARPTGTNYGYTFGSGTRLTVV.